Each of the 11 T cell receptor beta chains below was sequenced from the same sample in a study of PD-1 blockade in classical Hodgkin lymphoma. The protocol was immunoSEQ multiplex PCR, while the TCRdb copy is restricted to in-frame clones and leaves out a portion. The table has some 20,000 clones, 75% to 90% seen once. Time point denoted: cycle 4 day 1 (C4D1), after less than 7 weeks of nivolumab. Every patient experienced relapse after autologous stem cell transplantation, and brentuximab vedotin exposure varied. PBMCs were thawed, and CD8+ T cells were then isolated from them by magnetic negative selection. Sequences were derived from CD8+ T cells from blood, sampled before the fourth cycle of nivolumab. These receptors were obtained from a human donor with classical Hodgkin lymphoma.

The chain recombines TRBV7-8 with TRBJ1-2; D unclear. Germline CDR1 SGHVS, CDR2 FQNEAQ. The V and J ends lost 1 base and 6 bases respectively, with 12 bases between them. There are 14 residues in the CDR3. CDR3 nucleotide sequence: TGTGCCAGCAGCTTAGGGCCGGGGTTAGATGGCTACACCTTC. Amino acids: CASSLGPGLDGYTF.

The rearrangement links TRBV4-1 to TRBJ2-2; 9 nucleotides line up with TRBD1. V dropped 3 bases and J dropped 4; count of bases not matched to a gene: 9. Germline values: CDR1 MGHRA, CDR2 YSYEKL. The CDR3 has 17 amino acids. In DNA form, the CDR3 reads TGCGCCAGCAGCCAGGGCTGGACAGGGGTCCTCACCGGGGAGCTGTTTTTT. As protein: CASSQGWTGVLTGELFF.

Details on this clone: Relative to the germline gene, one junction end is altered; a read error may explain this. The genes are TRBV7-2 and TRBJ2-3, with 7 bases identical to TRBD2. The CDR3 contains 17 residues. Germline assignment: CDR1 SGHTA and CDR2 FQGNSA. The CDR3, as DNA: TGCGCCAGCAGCCAAGTAGATTTCGCGGGGGAGGTAGATACGCAGTATTTT. It codes for CASSQVDFAGEVDTQYF.

The chain combines TRBV9 with TRBJ2-2, with 11 bases fitting TRBD1. After removal of 3 bases from V and 4 bases from J, the junction contained 2 bases not matched to a gene. Germline V CDR1 and CDR2: SGDLS, YYNGEE. CDR3 size: 15 residues. The CDR3 DNA reads as TGTGCCAGCAGCGCGGGACAGGGGGTCACCGGGGAGCTGTTTTTT. It is translated as CASSAGQGVTGELFF.

This sequence joins TRBV13 and TRBJ2-7, with D possibly matching TRBD2 (6 bases). Germline V lookup: CDR1 PRHDT, CDR2 FYEKMQ (reference sequence). Deletions cut 3 bases from V and 2 bases from J, with 11 bases between. This CDR3 comprises 14 residues. CDR3: CASSFDSGAYEQYF. The CDR3 DNA is TGTGCCAGCAGCTTTGATAGCGGCGCCTACGAGCAGTACTTC.

The chain is built from TRBV6-1 and TRBJ1-1; D gene unclear. This CDR3 is built from 14 residues. Deletions cut 2 bases from V and 4 bases from J, with 11 bases between. Germline CDR1 reads MNHNS; CDR2 reads SASEGT. The CDR3, as DNA: TGTGCCAGCAGTGAAATCTCCCACGGCACTGAAGCTTTCTTT. Protein: CASSEISHGTEAFF.

The V and J genes are TRBV7-8 and TRBJ1-5, with D maybe TRBD1 (5 bases). CDR3 length equals 15 residues. Per germline, CDR1 SGHVS and CDR2 FQNEAQ. The germline V and J ends were trimmed by 5 bases and 6 bases, with 17 bases remaining between them. Here the CDR3 reads CASSRWQGPSQPQHF. CDR3 DNA: TGTGCCAGCAGCCGATGGCAGGGTCCAAGTCAGCCCCAGCATTTT.

This clone was found a few times. This chain uses TRBV10-1 with TRBJ1-2, with D perhaps matching TRBD1 (5 bases). The CDR3 has 13 residues. V was pared by 2 bases and J by 8 bases, with 12 bases between. Germline loops: CDR1 WNHNN, CDR2 SYGVQD (reference sequence). The CDR3: CASSERTHKGYTF. CDR3 sequence (DNA): TGCGCCAGCAGTGAGAGGACACATAAGGGCTACACCTTC.

This rearrangement joins TRBV14 to TRBJ1-3, with 8 positions matching TRBD1. The junction had 7 bases not matched to a gene; V was cut back by 3 bases and J by 3 bases. In germline, CDR1 is SGHDN, CDR2 FVKESK. The CDR3 is 16 residues long. In DNA form, the CDR3 reads TGTGCCAGCAGCCACGCCCCAGGGGGCTATGGAAACACCATATATTTT. Translated, it gives CASSHAPGGYGNTIYF.

This chain uses TRBV7-9 with TRBJ2-1; 16 bases match TRBD2. The trim removed 5 bases at V and 2 bases at J, leaving 0 bases unmatched. The CDR3 sequence is 16 residues long. Germline V gene data show CDR1 as SEHNR and CDR2 as FQNEAQ (reference sequence). In DNA form, the CDR3 reads TGTGCCAGCAGCGGGACTAGCGGGGGGGCCTACAATGAGCAGTTCTTC. This sequence encodes CASSGTSGGAYNEQFF.

V gene TRBV6-6 combines with J gene TRBJ2-1; TRBD2 matches 11 bases. V was clipped by 0 bases and J by 10 bases; unmatched bases: 2. The CDR3 totals 14 residues. CDR1 is MNHNY and CDR2 is SVGAGI in the germline V gene (reference sequence). CDR3 in amino acids: CASSYSTSGGEQFF. The CDR3 nucleotides read TGTGCCAGCAGTTACTCAACTAGCGGGGGCGAGCAGTTCTTC.